What follows describes a single T cell receptor (beta chain). Its cognate antigen is unknown. These data come from a study of blood T cells in healthy people across ages. A minimum of 5 micrograms of total RNA was extracted per sample. Primed by a sample-barcoded 5' primer and a J-beta primer mix, a second PCR proceeded for 7 to 11 cycles. TCRdb re-derived calls from the 5' RACE reads in MiXCR, one entry per CDR3 protein. The sample lists around 710,000 distinct CDR3 sequences, approximately 43% occurring once. The study, taken as a whole, reports: Unsorted PBMCs prevented conclusive naive versus antigen-experienced comparison. Roughly linearly, TCR beta diversity per million T cells fell as age increased.

With V trimmed by 7 bases and J by 4 bases, 11 bases remained unmatched. CDR3 length equals 15 residues. Germline V gene data show CDR1 as MGHDK and CDR2 as SYGVNS. The sequencing sample was made of blood. V gene TRBV25-1 combines with J gene TRBJ2-5, with 8 bases matching TRBD1. The sequence came from a woman aged 55-70 years in good health. The CDR3 DNA follows: TGTGCCAGCACTAGCTCCGGGACAGGACCAGAGACCCAGTACTTC. It specifies CASTSSGTGPETQYF.